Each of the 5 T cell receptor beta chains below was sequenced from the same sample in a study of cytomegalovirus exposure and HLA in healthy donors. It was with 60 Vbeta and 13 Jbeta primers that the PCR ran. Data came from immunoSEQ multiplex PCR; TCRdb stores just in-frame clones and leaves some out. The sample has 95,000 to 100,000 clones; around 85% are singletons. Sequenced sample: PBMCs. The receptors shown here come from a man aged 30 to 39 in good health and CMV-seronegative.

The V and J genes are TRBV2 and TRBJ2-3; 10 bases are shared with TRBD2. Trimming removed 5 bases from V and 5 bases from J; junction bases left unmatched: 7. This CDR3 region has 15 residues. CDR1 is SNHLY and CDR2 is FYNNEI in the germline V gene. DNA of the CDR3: TGTGCCAGCAGTTCTAGCGGGGGCCCTAAAGATACGCAGTATTTT. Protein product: CASSSSGGPKDTQYF.

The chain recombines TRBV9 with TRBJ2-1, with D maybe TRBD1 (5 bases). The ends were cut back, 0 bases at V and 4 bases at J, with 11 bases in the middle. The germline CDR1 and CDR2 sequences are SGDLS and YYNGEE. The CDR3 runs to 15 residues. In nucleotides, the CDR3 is TGTGCCAGCAGCGTAGTAACAGGCCTTTACAATGAGCAGTTCTTC. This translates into CASSVVTGLYNEQFF. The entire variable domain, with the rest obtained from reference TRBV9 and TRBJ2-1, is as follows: DSGVTQTPKHLITATGQRVTLRCSPRSGDLSVYWYQQSLDQGLQFLIQYYNGEERAKGNILERFSAQQFPDLHSELNLSSLELGDSALYFCASSVVTGLYNEQFFGPGTRLTVL.

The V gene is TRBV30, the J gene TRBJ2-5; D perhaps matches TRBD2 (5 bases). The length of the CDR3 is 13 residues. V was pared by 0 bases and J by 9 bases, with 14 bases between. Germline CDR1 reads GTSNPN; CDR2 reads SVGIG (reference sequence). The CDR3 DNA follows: TGTGCCTGGAGTGTAGGTGTCGGAGGCCCCCAGTACTTC. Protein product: CAWSVGVGGPQYF.

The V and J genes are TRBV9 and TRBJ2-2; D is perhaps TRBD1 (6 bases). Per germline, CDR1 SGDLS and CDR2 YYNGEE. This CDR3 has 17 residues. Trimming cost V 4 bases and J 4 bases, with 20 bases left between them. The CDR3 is CASSPFTGGGSTGELFF. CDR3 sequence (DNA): TGTGCCAGCAGCCCATTCACGGGTGGGGGCAGCACCGGGGAGCTGTTTTTT.

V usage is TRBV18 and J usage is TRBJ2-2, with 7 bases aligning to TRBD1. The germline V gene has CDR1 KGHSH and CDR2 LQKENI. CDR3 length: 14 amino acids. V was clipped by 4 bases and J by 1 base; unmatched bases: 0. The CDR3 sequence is CASSRDRNTGELFF. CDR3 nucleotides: TGTGCCAGCTCACGGGACAGGAACACCGGGGAGCTGTTTTTT.